The count of the clone carrying this TCR beta chain is one. Its antigen is undetermined. This sample stems from a study of shared clonotypes between healthy human individuals. Replicate PCRs for sorted subsets used approximately 190 ng DNA; this equaled about 30,000 T cell genomes. Profiled with immunoSEQ multiplex PCR; TCRdb holds only in-frame clones, not every one. The repertoire holds 2 million to 2.5 million clones, with 95% as singletons. The study's findings and limits: In contrast to clonotypes shared by all four donors, non-shared clonotypes had lower generation probabilities. Between a handful of donors, naive CD4 clonotypes were shared at a level of about 5%.

CD4+ cells were split into CD45RA+ naive and CD45RA-negative memory subsets. This CDR3 has 14 amino acids. Trimming removed 0 bases from V and 4 bases from J; junction bases left unmatched: 2. CDR1 is WSHSY, CDR2 SAAADI, per germline. Sequenced input: naive CD4+ T cells sorted from blood. Subset meaning: CD45RA+ positively selected. The chain combines TRBV10-2 with TRBJ1-2; TRBD1 agrees at 7 bases. The sequence derives from a man aged 18 to 29 in good health. CDR3 in amino acids: CASSESAGGYGYTF. Here the CDR3 DNA reads TGCGCCAGCAGTGAGTCTGCAGGGGGCTATGGCTACACCTTC.